Presented here are 30 T cell receptor beta chains from one specimen sequenced in a study of control samples from healthy donors and cancer patients. Using immunoSEQ multiplex PCR, the repertoire was profiled, and TCRdb retains in-frame clones only, with some absent. The sample has around 200,000 clones, approximately 92% seen once. Material for sequencing was blood. Receptors were obtained from a man between 18 and 29 years old in good health.

The J gene is TRBJ2-7, the V gene TRBV6-5; TRBD1 is a possible D gene (5 bases). CDR3 length equals 12 residues. The germline V gene has CDR1 MNHEY and CDR2 SVGAGI. Trimming shortened V by 4 bases and J by 5 bases, and 9 bases separated the two germline ends. The CDR3 is CASSLAGNEQYF. The CDR3 DNA is TGTGCCAGCAGTTTAGCAGGGAACGAGCAGTACTTC.

The chain employs TRBV29-1 and TRBJ1-3; no firm D call. The CDR3 runs to 13 residues. Germline V CDR1 and CDR2: SQVTM, ANQGSEA. V lost 4 bases to trimming and J lost 0 bases, with 7 bases between them. The CDR3 coding sequence is TGCAGCGTTGCAGGAAGCTCTGGAAACACCATATATTTT. Amino acid sequence: CSVAGSSGNTIYF. Based on the CDR3 plus reference TRBV29-1 and TRBJ1-3, the full variable domain is SAVISQKPSRDICQRGTSLTIQCQVDSQVTMMFWYRQQPGQSLTLIATANQGSEATYESGFVIDKFPISRPNLTFSTLTVSNMSPEDSSIYLCSVAGSSGNTIYFGEGSWLTVV.

The chain has TRBV24-1 and TRBJ1-5; maybe TRBD1 (5 bases). CDR3 length: 17 residues. The ends were cut back, 2 bases at V and 0 bases at J, with 13 bases in the middle. CDR1 is KGHDR, CDR2 SFDVKD, per germline. The CDR3, as DNA: TGTGCCACCAGTGATTCCCGACAGCCCTATAGCAATCAGCCCCAGCATTTT. This encodes CATSDSRQPYSNQPQHF.

The chain links TRBV19 to TRBJ2-7; TRBD1 aligns across 9 bases. J lost 1 base, V lost 6 bases, and 4 bases had no gene match. Germline assignment: CDR1 LNHDA and CDR2 SQIVND (reference sequence). This CDR3 spans 14 amino acids. The CDR3 nucleotides are TGTGCCAGTAGCCGGGACAGGGAGTCCTACGAGCAGTACTTC. The encoded protein is CASSRDRESYEQYF.

V and J are TRBV30 and TRBJ1-6, with 7 bases matching TRBD1. The CDR3 sequence is 12 residues long. Germline assignment: CDR1 GTSNPN and CDR2 SVGIG (reference sequence). J was trimmed by 11 bases and V by 8 bases; bases with no gene match: 9. The chain's CDR3 is CAAEQGKAPLHF. DNA for the CDR3: TGTGCCGCCGAACAGGGGAAGGCACCCCTCCACTTT. The whole variable domain, filled in from reference TRBV30 and TRBJ1-6, reads SQTIHQWPATLVQPVGSPLSLECTVEGTSNPNLYWYRQAAGRGLQLLFYSVGIGQISSEVPQNLSASRPQDRQFILSSKKLLLSDSGFYLCAAEQGKAPLHFGNGTRLTVT.

The chain couples TRBV6-5 to TRBJ1-1; 7 bases match TRBD1. Germline V gene data show CDR1 as MNHEY and CDR2 as SVGAGI. V shed 6 bases, J shed 5 bases, and the junction held 9 bases outside the gene matches. CDR3 length equals 14 residues. The chain's CDR3 is CASRVTGKRTEAFF. DNA of the CDR3: TGTGCCAGCAGGGTGACAGGGAAAAGGACTGAAGCTTTCTTT.

This chain joins TRBV7-3 and TRBJ2-1; D is uncertain. This CDR3 is 12 amino acids long. V was clipped by 4 bases and J by 7 bases, with 8 bases between them. The germline CDR1 and CDR2 sequences are SGHTA and FQGTGA. The chain's CDR3 is CASSYNRNEQFF. Written as DNA, the CDR3 is TGTGCCAGCAGCTACAATAGGAATGAGCAGTTCTTC.

The gene calls are TRBV28 and TRBJ1-6, with 8 bases that match TRBD1. Trimming cost V 7 bases and J 5 bases; bases outside gene matches: 7. The CDR3 spans 15 residues. Germline loops: CDR1 MDHEN, CDR2 SYDVKM. The CDR3 here is CASNFQGANNSPLHF. In nucleotides, the CDR3 is TGTGCCAGCAACTTTCAGGGGGCAAATAATTCACCCCTCCACTTT. The full variable domain, its missing parts supplied by reference TRBV28 and TRBJ1-6, is DVKVTQSSRYLVKRTGEKVFLECVQDMDHENMFWYRQDPGLGLRLIYFSYDVKMKEKGDIPEGYSVSREKKERFSLILESASTNQTSMYLCASNFQGANNSPLHFGNGTRLTVT.

This chain uses TRBV5-1 with TRBJ2-7, with D perhaps TRBD2 (6 bases). CDR1 is SGHRS, CDR2 YFSETQ, per germline. The CDR3 spans 15 residues. Trimming took off 0 bases at V and 2 bases at J, with 12 bases between the two ends. CDR3 amino acids: CASSLVGGFAYEQYF. CDR3 nucleotide sequence: TGCGCCAGCAGCTTGGTGGGGGGATTTGCCTACGAGCAGTACTTC.

The chain joins TRBV5-1 to TRBJ1-4; no reliable D call. Germline V lookup: CDR1 SGHRS, CDR2 YFSETQ. V gave up 0 bases and J gave up 3 bases, with 9 bases separating them. The CDR3 sequence is 15 residues long. The CDR3 reads CASSLDSASNEKLFF. As DNA, the CDR3 is TGCGCCAGCAGCTTGGATTCGGCCTCTAATGAAAAACTGTTTTTT.

The chain has TRBV28 and TRBJ1-2; tentative D call: TRBD1 (5 bases). Trimming removed 4 bases at V and 0 bases at J, with 9 bases between. The length of the CDR3 is 14 residues. In germline, CDR1 is MDHEN, CDR2 SYDVKM. The CDR3 loop is CASSYTGSNYGYTF. In DNA form, the CDR3 reads TGTGCCAGCAGTTACACAGGATCTAACTATGGCTACACCTTC.

The gene calls are TRBV5-8 and TRBJ1-2; D ambiguous. V gave up 2 bases and J gave up 8 bases, with 13 bases separating them. The CDR3 totals 13 residues. The germline CDR1 and CDR2 sequences are SGHTS and YDEGEE. For the CDR3, the DNA is TGTGCCAGCAGCTTTCCCCCTTATACAGGCTACACCTTC. Protein product: CASSFPPYTGYTF.

For this clone: One end of the junction fails to match germline, which may point to a read error. The rearrangement uses TRBV2 and TRBJ2-5, with D possibly being TRBD2 (5 bases). Germline loops: CDR1 SNHLY, CDR2 FYNNEI. There are 14 residues in the CDR3. Written as DNA, the CDR3 is TGTGCCAGCAGTGAAGCCATAACCGGACTGTCCGCGAACTTC. This gives the protein CASSEAITGLSANF.

The CDR3 loop reads CASSKGGVRTEAFF. The CDR3 DNA reads as TGTGCCAGCAGTAAAGGGGGGGTTAGGACTGAAGCTTTCTTT. This chain connects TRBV2 to TRBJ1-1, with D possibly being TRBD1 (6 bases). CDR1 is SNHLY and CDR2 is FYNNEI in the germline V gene. V lost 5 bases and J lost 5, with 15 bases in between. The CDR3 runs to 14 residues. The full variable domain, completed using reference TRBV2 and TRBJ1-1, is EPEVTQTPSHQVTQMGQEVILRCVPISNHLYFYWYRQILGQKVEFLVSFYNNEISEKSEIFDDQFSVERPDGSNFTLKIRSTKLEDSAMYFCASSKGGVRTEAFFGQGTRLTVV.

This clone has a handful of counts. The chain combines TRBV12-5 with TRBJ2-6; 8 positions agree with TRBD1. Germline assignment: CDR1 LGHNT and CDR2 FRNRAP. This CDR3 is 16 amino acids long. V lost 4 bases to trimming and J lost 4 bases; unmatched junction nucleotides: 6. The CDR3 protein is CASGSVRGPGANVLTF. The DNA for the CDR3 is TGTGCTAGTGGTTCCGTCAGGGGGCCAGGGGCCAACGTCCTGACTTTC. Full variable domain (outside the CDR3, taken from reference TRBV12-5 and TRBJ2-6): DARVTQTPRHKVTEMGQEVTMRCQPILGHNTVFWYRQTMMQGLELLAYFRNRAPLDDSGMPKDRFSAEMPDATLATLKIQPSEPRDSAVYFCASGSVRGPGANVLTFGAGSRLTVL.

The gene calls are TRBV5-8 and TRBJ2-7, with 9 bases aligning to TRBD1. V gave up 1 base and J gave up 6 bases; unmatched junction bases: 2. CDR1 is SGHTS and CDR2 is YDEGEE in the germline V gene. The CDR3 totals 13 residues. The CDR3 protein is CASSLTGGFEQYF. DNA for the CDR3: TGTGCCAGCAGCTTGACAGGGGGCTTCGAGCAGTACTTC.

The chain links TRBV5-1 to TRBJ2-3; the D gene could be TRBD1 or TRBD2 (5 bases each). This CDR3 spans 16 amino acids. Trimming shortened V by 3 bases and J by 5 bases, and 19 bases separated the two germline ends. The germline V gene has CDR1 SGHRS and CDR2 YFSETQ. The CDR3 DNA sequence: TGCGCCAGCAGCTATAGTACCGGGACCCTCGTAGATACGCAGTATTTT. Its protein product is CASSYSTGTLVDTQYF.

V usage is TRBV2 and J usage is TRBJ2-3; D is undetermined. This CDR3 comprises 12 residues. The V end was cut by 5 bases, the J end by 2 bases, with 5 bases between. Germline CDR1 reads SNHLY; CDR2 reads FYNNEI. CDR3 in DNA: TGTGCCAGCAGTCCCACCACAGATACGCAGTATTTT. Encoded protein: CASSPTTDTQYF.

The rearrangement uses TRBV28 and TRBJ2-7, with 12 bases that match TRBD1. The CDR3 has 15 amino acids. With 5 bases clipped from V and 6 bases from J, the junction kept 8 bases outside the gene matches. The V gene's germline CDR1 is MDHEN and CDR2 SYDVKM. The DNA for the CDR3 is TGTGCCAGCAGTGCATGGGACAGGGGGCGCTTCGAGCAGTACTTC. It specifies CASSAWDRGRFEQYF.

This rearrangement joins TRBV10-3 to TRBJ2-1; 9 nucleotides align to TRBD2. This CDR3 is 16 amino acids long. Trimming removed 3 bases from V and 0 bases from J; junction bases left unmatched: 3. From germline, CDR1 is ENHRY and CDR2 SYGVKD. CDR3 DNA: TGTGCCATCAGTGAATCGCGGGGGGGCTCCTACAATGAGCAGTTCTTC. This gives the protein CAISESRGGSYNEQFF.

To note about this clone: Distinct nucleotide sequences in the sample also encode this CDR3. The chain is built from TRBV18 and TRBJ1-5; D ambiguous. This CDR3 region has 13 residues. Germline CDR1 reads KGHSH; CDR2 reads LQKENI. Between the trimmed V and J ends, which lost 3 bases and 1 base, there was a span of 4 bases. CDR3 nucleotide sequence: TGTGCCAGCTCACCGGAAAGCAATCAGCCCCAGCATTTT. Its translation: CASSPESNQPQHF.

The chain joins TRBV15 to TRBJ2-7; no clear D. Germline V gene sequence: CDR1 LNHNV, CDR2 YYDKDF (reference sequence). The CDR3 consists of 14 residues. V lost 1 base, J lost 0 bases, and 7 bases lay in between. The CDR3 loop is CATSRGVGSYEQYF. CDR3 DNA sequence: TGTGCCACCAGCAGAGGGGTGGGCTCCTACGAGCAGTACTTC.

The chain combines TRBV7-3 with TRBJ1-1; D might be TRBD1 (5 bases). V gave up 5 bases and J gave up 1 base, with 8 bases separating them. Germline values: CDR1 SGHTA, CDR2 FQGTGA. The CDR3 consists of 13 residues. The CDR3 DNA sequence: TGTGCCAGCAGCCAACAGGAGAACACTGAAGCTTTCTTT. This sequence encodes CASSQQENTEAFF.

The genes are TRBV7-2 and TRBJ1-4; D is ambiguous. The CDR3 spans 16 residues. V was clipped by 5 bases and J by 1 base, with 14 bases between them. The germline V gene encodes CDR1 SGHTA and CDR2 FQGNSA. CDR3 DNA: TGTGCCAGCAGCCCGGGGTCCGGGCGAACTAATGAAAAACTGTTTTTT. Translating gives CASSPGSGRTNEKLFF.

The chain carries TRBV6-5 and TRBJ1-5, with D possibly being TRBD1 (6 bases). Germline CDR1 is MNHEY and CDR2 is SVGAGI. This CDR3 spans 14 amino acids. Between the trimmed V and J ends, which lost 8 bases and 7 bases, there was a span of 18 bases. The CDR3 region is CASSGEQTIQPQHF. The DNA for the CDR3 is TGTGCCAGCTCAGGGGAACAAACCATCCAGCCCCAGCATTTT.

The chain uses TRBV6-1 and TRBJ2-3, with a tentative D call TRBD2 (5 bases). Germline-derived CDR1 and CDR2 are MNHNS and SASEGT. V shed 4 bases and J shed 7 bases, with 15 bases lying between them. The CDR3 consists of 14 residues. CDR3 sequence reads: CASSGAAVDYTQYF. Here the CDR3 DNA reads TGTGCCAGCAGTGGAGCGGCCGTCGATTATACGCAGTATTTT.

CDR3 DNA: TGTGCTAGTGGTTTGCCCCAGGGCGCAGATACGCAGTATTTT. Protein product: CASGLPQGADTQYF. The rearrangement uses TRBV12-5 and TRBJ2-3; TRBD1 is a possible D gene (5 bases). Trimming removed 2 bases from V and 4 bases from J, with 10 bases in between. This CDR3 comprises 14 residues. Germline values: CDR1 LGHNT, CDR2 FRNRAP.

The chain joins TRBV6-1 to TRBJ2-7; perhaps D is TRBD1 or TRBD2 (5 bases each). There are 14 residues in the CDR3. The germline V gene has CDR1 MNHNS and CDR2 SASEGT. V shed 3 bases and J shed 2 bases, with 11 bases lying between them. The CDR3 is CASSDRGRTYEQYF. The CDR3 DNA sequence: TGTGCCAGCAGTGATCGGGGCAGGACCTACGAGCAGTACTTC.

This rearrangement joins TRBV19 to TRBJ2-5; possible D gene TRBD2, 5 bases. Germline V lookup: CDR1 LNHDA, CDR2 SQIVND (reference sequence). Trimming removed 4 bases from V and 9 bases from J, with 39 bases in between. This CDR3 spans 21 amino acids. The CDR3 DNA reads as TGTGCCAGTAGTAAGCCACCGGAGGAGAGTCTCTTGTTGTTACTCAAGAGACCCCAGTACTTC. Translating gives CASSKPPEESLLLLLKRPQYF. Supplemented by reference TRBV19 and TRBJ2-5, the full variable domain reads DGGITQSPKYLFRKEGQNVTLSCEQNLNHDAMYWYRQDPGQGLRLIYYSQIVNDFQKGDIAEGYSVSREKKESFPLTVTSAQKNPTAFYLCASSKPPEESLLLLLKRPQYFGPGTRLLVL.

The chain carries TRBV2 and TRBJ2-1; D call uncertain. CDR1 is SNHLY and CDR2 is FYNNEI in the germline V gene. Trimming shortened V by 7 bases and J by 0 bases, and 16 bases separated the two germline ends. There are 16 residues in the CDR3. The CDR3 DNA reads TGTGCCAGCACGCGGAGTCAACATAGCTCCTACAATGAGCAGTTCTTC. This encodes CASTRSQHSSYNEQFF.